Described below is a single TCR beta chain sequence and its context. Libraries were prepared by immunoSEQ multiplex PCR; TCRdb keeps only in-frame clonotypes and omits some of them. The sample yields some 47,000 clones, 79% seen once. This sample is part of a study of OX40 agonist ivuxolimab in advanced cancers. About the study: In this trial design, patients received ivuxolimab intravenously at 0.01 to 10 mg/kg every 2 weeks. Partial responses were achieved by three patients, one with hepatocellular carcinoma and two with cutaneous melanoma.

The CDR3 runs 13 residues. Germline V gives CDR1 MNHNS, CDR2 SASEGT. The V end lost 2 bases, the J end lost 7 bases, and 9 bases lay between the germline ends. The clonotype originates from an adult with an advanced solid tumor such as melanoma, head and neck, liver or kidney cancer. The chain couples TRBV6-1 to TRBJ2-1; D gene uncertain. The sample in question was CD4+ or CD8+ T cells sorted from blood, obtained in a trial of the OX40 agonist ivuxolimab. The CDR3 region has the DNA TGTGCCAGCAGTGAATCGCTCGTTAATGAGCAGTTCTTC. It specifies CASSESLVNEQFF.